The 23 T cell receptor beta chains reported below all come from one sample, sequenced in a study of a mutant IDH1 vaccine in newly diagnosed glioma. Stated time point: week 23, last vaccination. Every vaccination contained 300 ug of the mutant IDH1 20-mer peptide and was paired with topical imiquimod. TCRdb keeps only in-frame clones here, not all; method: immunoSEQ multiplex PCR. Of approximately 60,000 clones in the sample, roughly 81% were seen once. For these receptors, no antigen is known. The sample was PBMCs, taken from a glioma patient whose treatment included an IDH1 peptide vaccine. Every receptor here comes from a woman in her forties with glioma. Some clones in this sample may be carry-over from other donors' samples.

This clone came up once. The chain employs TRBV5-4 and TRBJ2-7; the D is unclear. The germline CDR1 and CDR2 sequences are SGHNT and YYREEE (reference sequence). The CDR3 sequence is 15 residues long. V dropped 4 bases and J dropped 0 bases, with 14 bases sitting between them. Here the CDR3 reads CASSVEPDNSYEQYF. The CDR3 nucleotides are TGTGCCAGCAGCGTGGAACCCGATAACTCCTACGAGCAGTACTTC.

The chain employs TRBV27 and TRBJ1-1, with D possibly being TRBD1 (5 bases). This CDR3 has 13 residues. In germline, CDR1 is MNHEY, CDR2 SMNVEV (reference sequence). Trimming took 4 bases from V and 4 from J, leaving 10 bases between them. CDR3 coding DNA: TGTGCCAGCAGTTACCGACAGACCACTGAAGCTTTCTTT. It encodes CASSYRQTTEAFF.

The chain links TRBV5-6 to TRBJ1-2, with D possibly matching TRBD1 (6 bases). This CDR3 is built from 16 residues. V lost 0 bases and J 8 bases, leaving 20 bases between the germline ends. CDR1 and CDR2 (germline): SGHDT, YYEEEE. This chain's CDR3 is CASSLESEGGLEGYTF. The CDR3 coding sequence is TGTGCCAGCAGCTTGGAGTCGGAGGGGGGGCTAGAGGGCTACACCTTC.

In its sample, this clone was seen once. This chain connects TRBV30 to TRBJ1-6; 7 nucleotides line up with TRBD1. The CDR3 contains 14 residues. The V segment lost 4 bases and the J segment 3 bases; nucleotides outside the gene matches: 3. Germline assignment: CDR1 GTSNPN and CDR2 SVGIG (reference sequence). Here the CDR3 reads CAWIPGGYNSPLHF. The DNA for the CDR3 is TGTGCCTGGATACCAGGGGGCTATAATTCACCCCTCCACTTT.

This chain joins TRBV7-8 and TRBJ2-7; D remains ambiguous. The V end lost 5 bases, the J end lost 6 bases, and 11 bases lay between the germline ends. The CDR3 is made up of 12 amino acids. In germline, CDR1 is SGHVS, CDR2 FQNEAQ. In DNA form, the CDR3 reads TGTGCCAGCAGCCCGGATGGTCCCGAGCAGTACTTC. Its protein is CASSPDGPEQYF.

The gene calls are TRBV7-6 and TRBJ1-1, with TRBD1 matching 8 bases. The germline CDR1 and CDR2 sequences are SGHVS and FNYEAQ. J lost 3 bases, V lost 1 base, and 1 base had no gene match. CDR3 length: 14 amino acids. The CDR3 reads CASSLGQGYTEAFF. The CDR3 nucleotides read TGTGCCAGCAGCTTAGGACAGGGGTACACTGAAGCTTTCTTT.

V usage is TRBV5-1 and J usage is TRBJ2-5; D is possibly TRBD2 (6 bases). The germline CDR1 and CDR2 sequences are SGHRS and YFSETQ. The CDR3 consists of 14 residues. V was pared by 4 bases and J by 2 bases, with 12 bases between. The CDR3 protein is CASSLRDSQETQYF. CDR3 coding DNA: TGCGCCAGCAGCCTAAGGGACTCTCAAGAGACCCAGTACTTC. The full variable domain, its missing parts supplied by reference TRBV5-1 and TRBJ2-5, is KAGVTQTPRYLIKTRGQQVTLSCSPISGHRSVSWYQQTPGQGLQFLFEYFSETQRNKGNFPGRFSGRQFSNSRSEMNVSTLELGDSALYLCASSLRDSQETQYFGPGTRLLVL.

This clone appeared once. This chain links TRBV6-5 with TRBJ1-3; no firm D call. The CDR3 sequence is 15 residues long. V was trimmed by 8 bases and J by 0 bases, leaving 14 bases between them. Germline-derived CDR1 and CDR2 are MNHEY and SVGAGI. CDR3: CASGRSANSGNTIYF. The CDR3 DNA follows: TGTGCCAGCGGGAGGTCAGCGAACTCTGGAAACACCATATATTTT.

This clone was seen only once. V is TRBV5-1 and J is TRBJ2-5; TRBD2 agrees at 11 bases. V lost 1 base, J lost 2 bases, and 7 bases stayed unmatched. From germline, CDR1 is SGHRS and CDR2 YFSETQ. There are 17 residues in the CDR3. CDR3: CASSLSGSGGGQETQYF. The CDR3 bases are TGCGCCAGCAGCTTGAGTGGTAGCGGGGGGGGGCAAGAGACCCAGTACTTC.

The V call is TRBV6-5, the J call TRBJ1-2, with no clear D. V shed 3 bases and J shed 0 bases, with 11 bases lying between them. The germline CDR1 and CDR2 sequences are MNHEY and SVGAGI. This CDR3 comprises 15 residues. CDR3 amino acids: CASSYGVATNYGYTF. In nucleotides, the CDR3 is TGTGCCAGCAGTTATGGGGTAGCTACTAACTATGGCTACACCTTC.

The V and J genes are TRBV7-2 and TRBJ1-6; D is uncertain. The CDR3 spans 14 residues. The V gene's germline CDR1 is SGHTA and CDR2 FQGNSA. Deletions cut 4 bases from V and 7 bases from J, with 11 bases between. The CDR3 DNA is TGTGCCAGCAGCTACGGAAATCAAAATTCACCCCTCCACTTT. Translated: CASSYGNQNSPLHF.

The V gene is TRBV11-2, the J gene TRBJ1-3; D possibly corresponds to TRBD1 (6 bases). This CDR3 region has 16 residues. Germline CDR1 SGHAT, CDR2 FQNNGV. V lost 1 base to trimming and J lost 4 bases, with 14 bases between them. The CDR3 coding sequence is TGTGCCAGCAGCTTAGCGGGACACAGAAGGGGAAACACCATATATTTT. This translates into CASSLAGHRRGNTIYF.

This clone was observed once. The chain uses TRBV7-9 and TRBJ1-1; unclear D gene. Trimming pared 6 bases from V and 1 base from J, leaving 9 bases between. The CDR3 has 13 residues. The germline V gene has CDR1 SEHNR and CDR2 FQNEAQ (reference sequence). CDR3 sequence (DNA): TGTGCCAGCAGTGTCCAAGAGAACACTGAAGCTTTCTTT. It specifies CASSVQENTEAFF.

J is TRBJ2-5 and V is TRBV30; 9 bases are a match to TRBD2. The CDR3 is made up of 13 amino acids. The trim removed 5 bases at V and 2 bases at J, leaving 3 bases unmatched. CDR1 is GTSNPN and CDR2 is SVGIG in the germline V gene (reference sequence). The CDR3 here is CAWEAGGQETQYF. DNA for the CDR3: TGTGCCTGGGAGGCGGGGGGGCAAGAGACCCAGTACTTC.

This clone was seen just once. The chain uses TRBV6-6 and TRBJ1-6; D is unclear. Germline V gene sequence: CDR1 MNHNY, CDR2 SVGAGI (reference sequence). The CDR3 contains 13 residues. Trimming took 4 bases from V and 7 from J, leaving 8 bases between them. The CDR3 region is CASSSGLNSPLHF. In DNA, the CDR3 is TGTGCCAGCAGTTCGGGTCTCAATTCACCCCTCCACTTT.

CDR3 in DNA: TGTGCCAGCTCACCCTCCCAGGGAGATGAAAAACTGTTTTTT. This translates into CASSPSQGDEKLFF. V is TRBV18 and J is TRBJ1-4; D may be TRBD1 (5 bases). Trimming shortened V by 3 bases and J by 6 bases, and 11 bases separated the two germline ends. CDR1 and CDR2 from the germline V gene are KGHSH and LQKENI. The CDR3 is 14 residues long.

The chain has TRBV5-5 and TRBJ1-2; TRBD1 matches 7 bases. Germline CDR1 is SGHKS and CDR2 is YYEKEE (reference sequence). V dropped 4 bases and J dropped 5; count of bases not matched to a gene: 11. This CDR3 is built from 15 residues. Here the CDR3 DNA reads TGTGCCAGCAGCCACGGTGGACAGGTCCTGTATGGCTACACCTTC. Translating gives CASSHGGQVLYGYTF.

The rearrangement links TRBV18 to TRBJ2-7, with 8 bases aligning to TRBD1. The CDR3 runs to 15 residues. V lost 3 bases to trimming and J lost 5 bases; unmatched junction nucleotides: 9. Germline CDR1 reads KGHSH; CDR2 reads LQKENI. The CDR3 loop is CASSPLDRGLDEQYF. The CDR3 nucleotides read TGTGCCAGCTCACCGCTCGACAGGGGTTTGGACGAGCAGTACTTC.

This clone has only a few counts. V is TRBV19 and J is TRBJ1-2; perhaps TRBD1 as D (6 bases). The CDR3 is made up of 15 amino acids. Per germline, CDR1 LNHDA and CDR2 SQIVND (reference sequence). The V gene lost 3 bases and the J gene lost 6 bases, with 17 bases spanning the gap. CDR3 sequence: CASSIIRTDQDGYTF. The CDR3 DNA reads as TGTGCCAGTAGTATCATCCGGACAGATCAAGATGGCTACACCTTC.

The chain carries TRBV29-1 and TRBJ1-1, with D perhaps TRBD1 (5 bases). V was cut by 7 bases and J by 4 bases, with 10 bases left in between. CDR1 is SQVTM and CDR2 is ANQGSEA in the germline V gene. The CDR3 covers 11 residues. CDR3 sequence (DNA): TGCAGCGGCCAGGGAATCACTGAAGCTTTCTTT. Its protein is CSGQGITEAFF.

The chain has TRBV6-1 and TRBJ2-7; 11 bases agree with TRBD1. With 1 base clipped from V and 2 bases from J, the junction kept 7 bases outside the gene matches. Per germline, CDR1 MNHNS and CDR2 SASEGT. The CDR3 covers 17 residues. CDR3: CASSEELGGQGAYEQYF. As DNA, the CDR3 is TGTGCCAGCAGTGAAGAGCTAGGGGGACAGGGGGCCTACGAGCAGTACTTC.

This chain links TRBV5-4 with TRBJ2-5; TRBD2 aligns across 9 bases. Germline V gene lookup returns CDR1 SGHNT and CDR2 YYREEE (reference sequence). The CDR3 consists of 16 residues. Germline trimming cut 4 bases from V and 0 bases from J; bases unmatched to any gene: 7. Here the CDR3 reads CASSPLGGGDQETQYF. The DNA of the CDR3 is TGTGCCAGCAGCCCACTGGGCGGGGGGGACCAAGAGACCCAGTACTTC.

The rearrangement joins TRBV5-7 to TRBJ2-7, with a possible D match to TRBD1 (5 bases). TRBV5-7 counts as an open reading frame of uncertain function. Trimming took off 4 bases at V and 2 bases at J, with 19 bases between the two ends. The CDR3 contains 16 residues. CDR3 in DNA: TGTGCCAGCAGCCCCGCCAGCCGGACGGACACCTACGAGCAGTACTTC. It codes for CASSPASRTDTYEQYF.